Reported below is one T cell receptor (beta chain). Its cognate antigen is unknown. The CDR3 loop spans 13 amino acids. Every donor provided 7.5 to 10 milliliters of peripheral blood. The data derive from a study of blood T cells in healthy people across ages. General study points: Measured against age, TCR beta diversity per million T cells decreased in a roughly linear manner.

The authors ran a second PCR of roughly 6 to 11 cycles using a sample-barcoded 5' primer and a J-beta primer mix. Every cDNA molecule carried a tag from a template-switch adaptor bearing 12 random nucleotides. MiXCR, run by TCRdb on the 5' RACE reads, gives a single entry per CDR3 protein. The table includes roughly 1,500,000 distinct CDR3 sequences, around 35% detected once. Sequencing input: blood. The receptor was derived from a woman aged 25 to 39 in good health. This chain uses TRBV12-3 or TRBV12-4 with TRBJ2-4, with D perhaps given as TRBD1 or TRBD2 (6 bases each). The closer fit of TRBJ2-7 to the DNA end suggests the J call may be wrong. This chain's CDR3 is CASRGAGRSEQYF. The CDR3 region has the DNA TGTGCCAGCAGGGGGGCGGGGAGGAGCGAGCAGTACTTC.